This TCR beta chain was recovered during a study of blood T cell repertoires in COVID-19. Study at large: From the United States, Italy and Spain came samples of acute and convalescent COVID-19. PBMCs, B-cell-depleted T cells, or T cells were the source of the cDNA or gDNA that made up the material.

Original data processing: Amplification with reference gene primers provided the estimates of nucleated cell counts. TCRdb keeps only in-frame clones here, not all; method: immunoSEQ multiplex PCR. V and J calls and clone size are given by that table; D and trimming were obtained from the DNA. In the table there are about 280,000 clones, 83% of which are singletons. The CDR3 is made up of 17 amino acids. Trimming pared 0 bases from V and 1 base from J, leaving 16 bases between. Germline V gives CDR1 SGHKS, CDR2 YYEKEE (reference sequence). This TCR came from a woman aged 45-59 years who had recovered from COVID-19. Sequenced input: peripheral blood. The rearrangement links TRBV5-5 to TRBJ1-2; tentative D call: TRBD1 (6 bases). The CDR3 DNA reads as TGTGCCAGCAGCTTGGATTCGGGCAGGGGCGGTAACTATGGCTACACCTTC. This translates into CASSLDSGRGGNYGYTF.